One TCR beta chain is described in this entry. This CDR3 is 15 amino acids long. Per germline, CDR1 LNHDA and CDR2 SQIVND (reference sequence). V was cut by 7 bases and J by 4 bases, with 17 bases left in between. The data were obtained in a study of OX40 agonist ivuxolimab in advanced cancers. The assay was immunoSEQ multiplex PCR, and TCRdb's table has in-frame clones only and misses some. The sample shows about 69,000 clones, 90% of them seen only once. The chain has TRBV19 and TRBJ1-3; D is ambiguous. The sequence derives from an adult with an advanced solid tumor such as melanoma, head and neck, liver or kidney cancer. The specimen comprised CD4+ or CD8+ T cells sorted from blood, sampled in a trial of the OX40 agonist ivuxolimab. The CDR3 is CASTLDARAGNTIYF. The CDR3 DNA follows: TGTGCCAGTACCCTGGACGCCAGAGCAGGAAACACCATATATTTT.